The rows below give T cell receptor beta chains drawn from one sample of a study of response to subunit inactivated influenza vaccine. TCRdb passed the RT-PCR reads through MiXCR, listing each CDR3 protein once. The table shows more than 550,000 distinct CDR3 sequences, with around 11% occurring only once. These same data were also listed under a study on T cells expressing NK-cell markers.

The material sequenced was PBMCs from blood, taken on the day of vaccination. The source is a man aged 45 to 65 who received an inactivated influenza vaccine. Both conserved end residues are part of each CDR3. A D gene is named only where the DNA matches it firmly. Clone sizes are given selectively: once, few, many, or a class where the clone is expanded.

TRBJ1-3 | TRBV5-1 | 18 | . | . | TGCGCCAGCAGCTTGGCCGGTTTCGTCACGAGCTCTGGAAACACCATATATTTT | CASSLAGFVTSSGNTIYF
TRBJ2-2 | TRBV18 | 16 | TRBD1 | . | TGTGCCAGCTCACCCCCGGGACAGTCGAACACCGGGGAGCTGTTTTTT | CASSPPGQSNTGELFF
TRBJ2-5 | TRBV7-2 | 13 | . | many | TGTGCCAGCAGCTTAAGGGGTAGGGAGACCCAGTACTTC | CASSLRGRETQYF
TRBJ2-7 | TRBV7-9 | 11 | . | . | TGTGCCAGCAGCCCCCAACACGAGCAGTACTTC | CASSPQHEQYF
TRBJ2-2 | TRBV7-7 | 12 | . | . | TGTGCCAGCAGCAGTGGGGAAAGGGAGCTGTTTTTT | CASSSGERELFF
TRBJ2-7 | TRBV10-3 | 13 | TRBD2 | . | TGTGCCATCGCCGGGACTAGCCCGAACGAGCAGTACTTC | CAIAGTSPNEQYF
TRBJ2-2 | TRBV7-2 | 15 | TRBD1 | few | TGTGCCAGCAGCCCACTGGGACAGGGGGCCGGGGAGCTGTTTTTT | CASSPLGQGAGELFF
TRBJ1-1 | TRBV20-1 | 14 | . | many | TGCAGTGCTAGAGATGGGGGAATAAACACTGAAGCTTTCTTT | CSARDGGINTEAFF
TRBJ2-7 | TRBV9 | 15 | . | few | TGTGCCAGCAGCGTCTCCGGGACGGCTGCCTACGAGCAGTACTTC | CASSVSGTAAYEQYF
TRBJ1-2 | TRBV4-2 | 16 | . | many | TGTGCCAGCAGCCAAGCTCAGTCCCCAGGCCGCTATGGCTACACCTTC | CASSQAQSPGRYGYTF
TRBJ1-5 | TRBV10-3 | 13 | . | many | TGTGCCATCAGTGATTCCGGGAATCAGCCCCAGCATTTT | CAISDSGNQPQHF
TRBJ2-3 | TRBV12-3/TRBV12-4 | 14 | TRBD2 | few | TGTGCCAGCAGTTTCCGGGAGGGGGCAGATACGCAGTATTTT | CASSFREGADTQYF
TRBJ2-5 | TRBV20-1 | 14 | . | . | TGCAGTGCTAGACCGGGGGGCCCTCTCCAGACCCAGTACTTC | CSARPGGPLQTQYF
TRBJ2-3 | TRBV6-5 | 14 | . | . | TGTGCCAGCAGTTATCCAGGGAGAACAGATACGCAGTATTTT | CASSYPGRTDTQYF
TRBJ2-5 | TRBV4-3 | 14 | . | . | TGCGCCAGCAGCCCCCGGGAAGGTGGAGAGACCCAGTACTTC | CASSPREGGETQYF
TRBJ2-7 | TRBV7-3 | 13 | . | . | TGTGCCAGCAGACTCGGGACCGGGTCGGAGCAGTACTTC | CASRLGTGSEQYF
TRBJ1-1 | TRBV27 | 15 | . | few | TGTGCCAGCAGCATTCAGGGGCAAGGGAACACTGAAGCTTTCTTT | CASSIQGQGNTEAFF
TRBJ1-5 | TRBV28 | 15 | TRBD1 | . | TGTGCCAGCAGTTTATGGCAGGCAGGGGGGCAGCCCCAGCATTTT | CASSLWQAGGQPQHF
TRBJ1-3 | TRBV12-3/TRBV12-4 | 15 | . | few | TGTGCCAGCAGTCTCACAGGTTTCTCTGGAAACACCATATATTTT | CASSLTGFSGNTIYF
TRBJ2-7 | TRBV5-1 | 14 | TRBD2 | few | TGCGCCAGCAGCCCGACTAGCGCGTCCTACGAGCAGTACTTC | CASSPTSASYEQYF
TRBJ2-3 | TRBV20-1 | 16 | TRBD2 | . | TGCAGTGCTATGGGGCTAGCGGGGGCCCGCGCGGATACGCAGTATTTT | CSAMGLAGARADTQYF